This T cell receptor beta chain is drawn from a study of blood T cells in healthy people across ages (dated by TCRdb to the mid-2010s). Study-level background: In model experiments, template switching captured roughly one uniquely barcoded TCR beta cDNA molecule for every two T cells. Using deep sequencing normalized with unique cDNA molecular identifiers, the study measured how TCR beta repertoire diversity changes with age. The donors were divided into four age groups: young (average around 15 years), middle-aged (almost 40), aged (approximately 64) and long-lived (around 87). For two donors (one aged 18 to 29 and one aged 80 or older), the study analyzed two additional independent replicas of 1 million unique cDNA reads from the same blood draw.

Donors were under 40 systemically healthy Caucasian individuals from Russia aged roughly 6 to 90 years. Roughly 9.5 milliliters of peripheral blood were drawn from each donor into EDTA-treated Vacutainer tubes. Ficoll-Paque density-gradient centrifugation was used to isolate PBMCs, with at least 7 million per sample. Total RNA, at least 6 micrograms per sample, was extracted from PBMCs with Trizol reagent. Naive CD45RAhigh/CD27high T cell percentages were measured by flow cytometry on a PBMC aliquot from every donor. As encoded in the germline V gene, CDR1 is SNHLY while CDR2 is FYNNEI. Relative to germline, V is 8 bases shorter and J is 0 bases shorter, with 13 bases between their ends. From the cysteine up to the phenylalanine, the CDR3 has a length of 14 residues. Just the 42-base CDR3 DNA is kept, in frame starting at base 1. Library method: 5' RACE. TCRdb lists the instrument as Illumina HiSeq 2500. A second PCR of roughly 7 to 11 cycles was performed with a sample-barcoded 5' primer and a J-beta primer mix. A template-switch 5' adaptor carrying 12 random nucleotides introduced a unique molecular identifier onto each TCR beta cDNA molecule. Each sample yielded at least 3 million CDR3-containing paired-end reads. All of the RNA was converted into first-strand cDNA using the Mint cDNA synthesis kit, with a TRBC-specific oligonucleotide serving as the primer. Following uracil-DNA glycosylase treatment, a first 18-cycle PCR with universal primers M1SS and BC2_uni_R was performed on all cDNA. On the study's bioinformatics: Normalization of each sample was performed by random selection of 1 million high-quality reads, each carrying a distinct molecular identifier. Instead of being binned into consensus sequences, reads with shared molecular identifiers were discarded. MiTCR, set to a Q25 quality threshold and the strictest error-elimination algorithm, was used for CDR3 identification, clonotype clustering and error correction. A nonparametric unseen species model using Euler transformation provided a lower-bound estimate of total TCR beta diversity. In-frame beta chains were kept once TCRdb had trimmed the public reads at Q25 with fastp and called clones with MiXCR. Merged by CDR3 protein, the rows form single entries marked with the most common genes and DNA. These V and J calls are TCRdb output, not the study's own analysis. The sample profile shows about 800,000 distinct CDR3 sequences; more than 20% of them were found once. The ten largest clones represent approximately 3.7% of the sample.

General conclusions and limits of the study: Estimates of total diversity based on one million sequenced T cells were regarded as lower bounds and as underestimates. Since profiling was done on bulk unsorted PBMCs, naive and antigen-experienced compartments could not be conclusively compared. Compared with the aged group, the long-lived group had more naive CD4+ T cells, fewer expanded clones and increased TCR diversity, suggesting age selection. As age increased, observed TCR beta diversity per million T cells dropped in a roughly linear way, and a significant reduction was already evident by age 40. Because the CMV infection status of the donors was unknown, age-related changes in expanded clonotypes may potentially have been confounded. There was a strong correlation between observed TCR beta diversity and the percentage of naive T cells measured by flow cytometry.

A remark on this clonotype: Its antigen is currently not known. Base qualities were left out, and no much larger clone turns up one base away.

In addition, the sample was reused for a study of T cells of mothers and their children. Drawing on the second study: Donors were nine systemically healthy Caucasian individuals: three mothers and their six children. cDNA synthesis consumed the entire amount of extracted RNA, loaded at approximately 1.6 ug RNA in each 15 ul reaction. In the second PCR, the M1S primer introduced both the sample barcodes and 2-4 random nucleotides. Over 9.5 million TCR beta CDR3 reads were obtained for each mother, and around 2.7 million reads were obtained for each child. TCR recombination output is similarly shaped by thymic selection in related and unrelated pairs, with a minor effect exerted by inherited differences. Related mother-child pairs always showed normalized repertoire overlap that was slightly higher than in unrelated mother-child pairs, though the difference was never significant. No persistent microchimeric T cell clones were found, with a detection sensitivity of roughly 99 clones per million clonotypes. In the study, deep NGS was used to compare the TCR beta repertoires of mothers and children, and features distinguishing related mother-child pairs from unrelated individuals were sought. The mean age was 40 +/- 4 years for the mothers and about 12 +/- 4 years for the children. After adapter ligation was performed with NEBNext reagents, the libraries were sequenced on an Illumina HiSeq 2000 with 100+100 nt paired-end reads. To avoid cross-contamination, the mother libraries and the child libraries were prepared a month apart and sequenced in separate runs. For each donor, somewhere between roughly 450,000 and 2,100,000 distinct TCR beta clonotypes were identified. Naive TCR beta clonotypes were estimated from low-frequency clonotypes matched to each donor's FACS-determined naive share, without sorting.

The sequencing input was blood. This sequence was found in a boy younger than 18 in good health. The chain is encoded by TRBV2 joined to TRBJ2-5; D gene: possibly TRBD1, on 6 matching bases. The sequence in DNA is TGTGCCAGCCGACAGGACCCGTACCAAGAGACCCAGTACTTC. Its protein reads: CASRQDPYQETQYF.